The table lists the clone carrying this T cell receptor (beta chain) with many counts. The making of cDNA relied on 5'RACE with 10-nucleotide random UMIs. Every sequencing run produced over 190 million TCR-beta sequences, and the sequences from any one run covered 15-18 subjects. TCRdb processed the 5' RACE reads anew with MiXCR; each CDR3 protein has one entry. The sample shows 80,000 or so distinct CDR3 sequences, roughly 9% of them seen only once. The data are from a study of neurological immune-mediated disorders. Sequencing was carried out using PBMCs. The clonotype was recovered from a man aged 50 to 59 in good health.

The DNA of the CDR3 is TGCGCCAGCAGACGCGGGGGGAAGACAGGTACAAACACAGATACGCAGTATTTT. It translates to CASRRGGKTGTNTDTQYF. The V gene is TRBV5-1, the J gene TRBJ2-3; 8 nucleotides align to TRBD2. The CDR3 runs 18 residues. Germline loops: CDR1 SGHRS, CDR2 YFSETQ. Trimming cost V 5 bases and J 2 bases; bases outside gene matches: 16.